This TCR beta chain originates from a study of low-dose radiotherapy and immunotherapy resistance in tumors. Study-level background: Treatment included intravenous cyclophosphamide dosed at 200 mg/m2 every two weeks, one day before radiation and immunotherapy.

Alpha and beta chains were covered, as first-strand cDNA relied on TRAV- and TRBV-specific primers. The authors amplified TCRs for about 20 PCR cycles with a constant-region primer and a V-primer adapter. TCRdb re-derived calls from the reads in MiXCR, one entry per CDR3 protein. In the table there are 55,000 to 70,000 distinct CDR3 sequences, 25% of which are singletons. CDR3 length: 16 amino acids. Trimming at V came to 0 bases and at J to 0 bases, leaving 3 bases not matched to a gene. Germline V CDR1 and CDR2: SGHRS, YFSETQ. This clonotype showed up many times. Time point here: before trial treatment. Treatment of the donors consisted of nivolumab and ipilimumab (plus aspirin, low-dose cyclophosphamide and low-dose radiotherapy).

The chain has TRBV5-1 and TRBJ2-1; 7 nucleotides agree with TRBD2. This sample comprised PBMCs, obtained before treatment. This clonotype originated in a male donor with prostate cancer. Here the CDR3 reads CASSLAGGYSYNEQFF. CDR3 in DNA: TGCGCCAGCAGCTTGGCCGGGGGGTACTCCTACAATGAGCAGTTCTTC.